The 28 T cell receptor beta chains in this list originate from one sample, sequenced in a study of CD8 T cells in ankylosing spondylitis. TCRdb re-analysed the 5' RACE reads in MiXCR, keeping a single row per CDR3 protein. Of 150,000 to 200,000 distinct CDR3 sequences listed, roughly 13% are singletons. Sequenced input: blood, either unsorted or a sorted T cell fraction (not recorded which). These receptors all stem from a male donor with ankylosing spondylitis or in good health (not recorded which).

This clonotype has a handful of counts. This chain uses TRBV6-2 or TRBV6-3 with TRBJ2-1; TRBD1 matches at 8 bases. Germline V CDR1 and CDR2: MNHEY, SVGEGT. The CDR3 is made up of 12 amino acids. V was pared by 10 bases and J by 12 bases, with 11 bases of the junction left unmatched. This CDR3 is CATYTSGGRQFF. CDR3 DNA sequence: TGTGCCACCTACACCTCAGGGGGCAGGCAGTTCTTC.

The chain joins TRBV5-1 to TRBJ2-1; 8 positions agree with TRBD1. This CDR3 spans 15 amino acids. The germline gives CDR1 SGHRS, CDR2 YFSETQ. Losses at the gene ends were 2 bases for V and 4 bases for J; bases not matched to a gene: 5. The CDR3 protein is CASSFSGGVYNEQFF. CDR3 sequence (DNA): TGCGCCAGCAGCTTTTCAGGGGGCGTTTACAATGAGCAGTTCTTC.

The rearrangement links TRBV3-1 to TRBJ2-2, with 10 nucleotides matching TRBD2. This CDR3 has 19 amino acids. Germline lookup yields CDR1 LGHDT and CDR2 YNNKEL (reference sequence). V lost 5 bases to trimming and J lost 0 bases; unmatched junction nucleotides: 12. CDR3 residues: CASSYTSSGTSANTGELFF. The DNA of the CDR3 is TGTGCCAGCAGCTATACATCATCCGGGACTAGCGCGAACACCGGGGAGCTGTTTTTT.

The chain recombines TRBV14 with TRBJ2-5; D is perhaps TRBD2 (5 bases). V gave up 1 base and J gave up 5 bases, with 14 bases separating them. The CDR3 runs to 15 residues. Per germline, CDR1 SGHDN and CDR2 FVKESK. CDR3 bases: TGTGCCAGCAGCCAAGTTGGAGCAAGGAGGGAGACCCAGTACTTC. Encoded protein: CASSQVGARRETQYF.

This clonotype was detected ten times or more. The V gene is TRBV24-1, the J gene TRBJ2-1; TRBD2 is a possible D gene (6 bases). The germline V gene encodes CDR1 KGHDR and CDR2 SFDVKD. Trimming cost V 9 bases and J 4 bases, with 21 bases left between them. The CDR3 sequence is 16 residues long. The DNA of the CDR3 is TGTGCCACCGCTGGGGGAGCGGGTGGGTTATACAATGAGCAGTTCTTC. Protein product: CATAGGAGGLYNEQFF.

The chain links TRBV7-6 to TRBJ1-1, with D tentatively TRBD1 (5 bases). Deletions cut 2 bases from V and 6 bases from J, with 13 bases between. From germline, CDR1 is SGHVS and CDR2 FNYEAQ. This CDR3 is built from 14 residues. CDR3 loop: CASSLTTGNAEAFF. CDR3 nucleotide sequence: TGTGCCAGCAGCTTAACCACAGGAAACGCTGAAGCTTTCTTT.

There are a few counts of this clonotype. This chain uses TRBV5-1 with TRBJ1-4; D unclear. V was trimmed by 7 bases and J by 8 bases, leaving 15 bases between them. Germline lookup yields CDR1 SGHRS and CDR2 YFSETQ. The CDR3 has 13 residues. CDR3 sequence: CASGKALGEKLFF. In DNA form, the CDR3 reads TGCGCCAGCGGGAAGGCCTTGGGCGAAAAACTGTTTTTT.

This clonotype was counted only a few times. V and J are TRBV6-1 and TRBJ2-1; 9 bases agree with TRBD2. CDR1 MNHNS and CDR2 SASEGT come from the germline V gene. The CDR3 spans 15 residues. The V and J ends lost 4 bases and 7 bases, in that order; junction bases with no gene match: 8. The CDR3 reads CASSGGRGGSNEQFF. The DNA of the CDR3 is TGTGCCAGCAGTGGCGGGCGGGGGGGCAGTAATGAGCAGTTCTTC.

The chain couples TRBV11-2 to TRBJ1-1, with D possibly TRBD1 on 5 matching bases. V was cut by 5 bases and J by 3 bases, with 10 bases left in between. This CDR3 spans 13 amino acids. Germline values: CDR1 SGHAT, CDR2 FQNNGV. The CDR3 reads CASSRGEYTEAFF. The CDR3 region has the DNA TGTGCCAGCAGCCGGGGGGAGTACACTGAAGCTTTCTTT.

The chain carries TRBV7-2 and TRBJ2-7, with 12 bases matching TRBD2. Germline V gene lookup returns CDR1 SGHTA and CDR2 FQGNSA. CDR3 size: 16 residues. J was trimmed by 9 bases and V by 1 base; bases with no gene match: 10. This CDR3 reads CASSLEETSGRRAQYF. The CDR3 region has the DNA TGTGCCAGCAGCTTAGAGGAGACTAGCGGGAGAAGGGCGCAGTACTTC.

This clonotype was found a few times. The J gene is TRBJ2-5, the V gene TRBV5-1; 11 nucleotides align to TRBD2. Unmatched junction bases numbered 3, after V lost 3 bases and J lost 2 bases. The CDR3 is 15 amino acids. CDR1 is SGHRS, CDR2 YFSETQ, per germline. CDR3 loop: CASSSVAGGQETQYF. The CDR3 bases are TGCGCCAGCAGCTCCGTAGCGGGGGGGCAAGAGACCCAGTACTTC.

The chain employs TRBV20-1 and TRBJ2-3; 8 bases are a match to TRBD2. The CDR3 sequence is 15 residues long. Per the germline V gene, CDR1 is DFQATT and CDR2 is SNEGSKA (reference sequence). V shed 6 bases and J 4 bases; nucleotides not matched to a gene: 12. This CDR3 reads CSASEVAGRSDTQYF. The CDR3 coding sequence is TGCAGTGCCTCCGAGGTAGCGGGGCGATCAGATACGCAGTATTTT.

The chain recombines TRBV27 with TRBJ2-7, with 7 bases identical to TRBD1. V dropped 4 bases and J dropped 2; count of bases not matched to a gene: 5. The CDR3 covers 14 residues. CDR1 is MNHEY and CDR2 is SMNVEV in the germline V gene (reference sequence). CDR3 residues: CASSSGTVAYEQYF. The CDR3 DNA sequence: TGTGCCAGCAGTTCCGGGACAGTAGCCTACGAGCAGTACTTC.

This clonotype was observed at least ten times. The chain has TRBV29-1 and TRBJ1-1; D is ambiguous. In germline, CDR1 is SQVTM, CDR2 ANQGSEA. V lost 7 bases and J lost 2, with 2 bases in between. This CDR3 is built from 9 residues. CDR3 bases: TGCAGCGACAACACTGAAGCTTTCTTT. Translating gives CSDNTEAFF. The whole variable domain, remainder taken from reference TRBV29-1 and TRBJ1-1, is SAVISQKPSRDICQRGTSLTIQCQVDSQVTMMFWYRQQPGQSLTLIATANQGSEATYESGFVIDKFPISRPNLTFSTLTVSNMSPEDSSIYLCSDNTEAFFGQGTRLTVV.

The rearrangement uses TRBV20-1 and TRBJ2-1; TRBD1 is a possible D gene (6 bases). The germline V and J ends were trimmed by 3 bases and 3 bases, with 15 bases remaining between them. There are 15 residues in the CDR3. Per the germline V gene, CDR1 is DFQATT and CDR2 is SNEGSKA (reference sequence). CDR3 coding DNA: TGCAGTGCTAGGGCCCCAGAGGGGGTCTACAATGAGCAGTTCTTC. The encoded protein is CSARAPEGVYNEQFF.

The J gene is TRBJ1-5, the V gene TRBV4-1; D ambiguous. CDR3 size: 15 residues. In germline, CDR1 is MGHRA, CDR2 YSYEKL. V was trimmed by 1 base and J by 9 bases, leaving 16 bases between them. CDR3 in DNA: TGCGCCAGCAGCCAAGGGAAGGGAGTGAGGATGCCCCAGCATTTT. Translated, it gives CASSQGKGVRMPQHF.

V and J are TRBV14 and TRBJ2-7; D remains unclear. CDR3 size: 13 residues. The V end lost 0 bases, the J end lost 3 bases, and 6 bases lay between the germline ends. Germline lookup yields CDR1 SGHDN and CDR2 FVKESK. The CDR3 nucleotides are TGTGCCAGCAGCCAAGATGGATTCTACGAGCAGTACTTC. The encoded protein is CASSQDGFYEQYF. Variable domain in full (rest from reference TRBV14 and TRBJ2-7): EAGVTQFPSHSVIEKGQTVTLRCDPISGHDNLYWYRRVMGKEIKFLLHFVKESKQDESGMPNNRFLAERTGGTYSTLKVQPAELEDSGVYFCASSQDGFYEQYFGPGTRLTVT.

This clonotype was picked up a small number of times. The V gene is TRBV19, the J gene TRBJ1-2; TRBD1 aligns across 12 bases. Germline CDR1 reads LNHDA; CDR2 reads SQIVND (reference sequence). V shed 6 bases, J shed 2 bases, and the junction held 13 bases outside the gene matches. CDR3 size: 18 residues. DNA of the CDR3: TGTGCCAGTAGCTACAGGTGGGACAGGGGGCTGGCGAACTATGGCTACACCTTC. This encodes CASSYRWDRGLANYGYTF.

This clonotype was observed a few times. The rearrangement links TRBV6-4 to TRBJ2-6; no clear D. Germline CDR1 MRHNA, CDR2 SNTAGT. The CDR3 is 16 amino acids. The V end lost 7 bases, the J end lost 0 bases, and 13 bases lay between the germline ends. The CDR3 nucleotides read TGTGCCAGCACCTTGACTTCTTCCTCTGGGGCCAACGTCCTGACTTTC. Residues: CASTLTSSSGANVLTF.

The chain joins TRBV19 to TRBJ2-1, with TRBD2 identical over 10 bases. Germline CDR1 LNHDA, CDR2 SQIVND (reference sequence). This CDR3 contains 15 residues. V gave up 5 bases and J gave up 7 bases; unmatched junction bases: 8. This CDR3 is CASSLGTSDRNEQFF. The CDR3 DNA sequence: TGTGCCAGTAGTTTAGGGACTAGCGATCGGAATGAGCAGTTCTTC.

For this clonotype: A read error is possible here, since a much larger clone lies one base away. The chain combines TRBV3-1 with TRBJ2-3, with 10 bases identical to TRBD2. Germline trimming cut 5 bases from V and 6 bases from J; bases unmatched to any gene: 8. The CDR3 has 15 amino acids. Germline V gives CDR1 LGHDT, CDR2 YNNKEL (reference sequence). The CDR3 here is CASSDGSSGSDTQYF. The CDR3 nucleotides are TGTGCCAGCAGCGACGGGTCTAGCGGGAGCGATACGCAGTATTTT.

This chain connects TRBV3-1 to TRBJ1-1; D call uncertain. The V and J ends lost 4 bases and 2 bases respectively, with 20 bases between them. The CDR3 has 17 residues. Germline lookup yields CDR1 LGHDT and CDR2 YNNKEL (reference sequence). Here the CDR3 DNA reads TGTGCCAGCAGCCCAGCGGTCGAACTAAAGTATAACACTGAAGCTTTCTTT. Translating gives CASSPAVELKYNTEAFF.

This clonotype was counted a few times. This chain uses TRBV20-1 with TRBJ2-7, with 9 bases lining up with TRBD2. This CDR3 has 14 residues. Looked up from germline, CDR1 is DFQATT and CDR2 is SNEGSKA (reference sequence). J gave up 1 base and V 6 bases, and 7 bases lay outside the gene matches. The CDR3 reads CSAVILAGSYEQYF. The CDR3 DNA reads as TGCAGTGCAGTTATTCTAGCGGGGTCCTACGAGCAGTACTTC.

This clonotype was detected a few times. The V gene is TRBV5-1, the J gene TRBJ2-1; no clear D. The CDR3 is 12 residues long. The germline V gene has CDR1 SGHRS and CDR2 YFSETQ. V was clipped by 0 bases and J by 10 bases, with 8 bases between them. The CDR3 reads CASSLGVGEQFF. As DNA, the CDR3 is TGCGCCAGCAGCTTGGGGGTGGGGGAGCAGTTCTTC.

Only a few counts were recorded for this clonotype. The J gene is TRBJ1-1, the V gene TRBV7-9; possible D gene TRBD1, 6 bases. The CDR3 totals 15 residues. V was trimmed by 5 bases and J by 3 bases, leaving 16 bases between them. The germline gives CDR1 SEHNR, CDR2 FQNEAQ (reference sequence). CDR3 sequence (DNA): TGTGCCAGCAGCACCAACAGGGACGGTGACACTGAAGCTTTCTTT. It yields the protein CASSTNRDGDTEAFF.

This clonotype was seen at least ten times. The chain links TRBV12-3 or TRBV12-4 to TRBJ1-3; the D is unclear. Trimming removed 2 bases from V and 0 bases from J, with 2 bases in between. The CDR3 runs 13 residues. The CDR3 region is CASSLFSGNTIYF. In DNA form, the CDR3 reads TGTGCCAGCAGTTTATTCTCTGGAAACACCATATATTTT.

The chain couples TRBV7-9 to TRBJ2-1, with TRBD2 matching 12 bases. Losses at the gene ends were 4 bases for V and 0 bases for J; bases not matched to a gene: 4. The CDR3 sequence is 17 residues long. The germline gives CDR1 SEHNR, CDR2 FQNEAQ (reference sequence). In DNA, the CDR3 is TGTGCCAGCAGCTCCGGACTAGCGGGACGCTCCTACAATGAGCAGTTCTTC. Its translation: CASSSGLAGRSYNEQFF. The full variable domain, rest sourced from reference TRBV7-9 and TRBJ2-1, is DTGVSQNPRHKITKRGQNVTFRCDPISEHNRLYWYRQTLGQGPEFLTYFQNEAQLEKSRLLSDRFSAERPKGSFSTLEIQRTEQGDSAMYLCASSSGLAGRSYNEQFFGPGTRLTVL.

The rearrangement uses TRBV7-2 and TRBJ2-3; D perhaps matches TRBD1 (6 bases). V dropped 3 bases and J dropped 4 bases, with 11 bases sitting between them. The CDR3 is 14 amino acids. Germline CDR1 SGHTA, CDR2 FQGNSA. The CDR3 nucleotides read TGTGCCAGCAGCTTTCGGACAGAGGCAGATACGCAGTATTTT. This translates into CASSFRTEADTQYF.